This T cell receptor (beta chain) stems from a study of T cells of healthy individuals. TCRdb reprocessed the 5' RACE reads via MiXCR and lists one record per CDR3 protein. The profile shows 100,000 or so distinct CDR3 sequences, roughly 15% of them singletons. This clonotype came up a few times. V was trimmed by 4 bases and J by 5 bases, leaving 9 bases between them. The CDR3 totals 12 residues. This receptor was obtained from a human donor in good health. This rearrangement joins TRBV12-3 or TRBV12-4 to TRBJ2-7; D remains ambiguous. DNA of the CDR3: TGTGCCAGCAGTTCCTCCCCCAACGAGCAGTACTTC. It is translated as CASSSSPNEQYF.